The next 12 T cell receptor beta chains were all read from a single sample in a study of blood T cell repertoires in COVID-19. Data came from immunoSEQ multiplex PCR; TCRdb stores just in-frame clones and leaves some out. This table has hundreds of thousands of clones, about nine tenths appearing once. The sequenced material came from peripheral blood. These TCRs come from a woman in her fifties or sixties with COVID-19, enrolled during active disease.

This rearrangement joins TRBV6-5 to TRBJ1-1; maybe TRBD1 (5 bases). Per the germline V gene, CDR1 is MNHEY and CDR2 is SVGAGI. The CDR3 is 12 amino acids. The ends were cut back, 4 bases at V and 8 bases at J, with 11 bases in the middle. Written as DNA, the CDR3 is TGTGCCAGCAGTTGGGGCCAGGGAGAAGCTTTCTTT. Translation gives CASSWGQGEAFF.

The gene calls are TRBV24-1 and TRBJ2-5, with TRBD1 matching over 10 bases. The germline V gene encodes CDR1 KGHDR and CDR2 SFDVKD. J was trimmed by 4 bases and V by 3 bases; bases with no gene match: 4. The CDR3 contains 15 residues. CDR3: CATSDPGTGAETQYF. DNA of the CDR3: TGTGCCACCAGTGATCCCGGGACAGGGGCAGAGACCCAGTACTTC.

The V and J genes are TRBV18 and TRBJ2-7; D might be TRBD2 (6 bases). Germline V gene sequence: CDR1 KGHSH, CDR2 LQKENI. The V gene lost 3 bases and the J gene lost 3 bases, with 12 bases spanning the gap. The CDR3 loop spans 14 amino acids. CDR3 nucleotide sequence: TGTGCCAGCTCACCTACCCGGACTAACTACGAGCAGTACTTC. Amino acids: CASSPTRTNYEQYF.

J is TRBJ2-2 and V is TRBV10-1; TRBD2 matches 10 bases. This CDR3 is built from 14 residues. V dropped 7 bases and J dropped 6; count of bases not matched to a gene: 5. Germline V gene data show CDR1 as WNHNN and CDR2 as SYGVQD (reference sequence). The CDR3, as DNA: TGCGCCAGCAAGCGGGAGGGCCCGGCCGGGGAGCTGTTTTTT. It codes for CASKREGPAGELFF.

As regards this clone: Other DNA sequences within the sample encode an identical CDR3. The chain links TRBV5-1 to TRBJ1-1, with D perhaps TRBD1 (5 bases). The germline CDR1 and CDR2 sequences are SGHRS and YFSETQ. V lost 0 bases and J lost 1, with 10 bases in between. There are 15 residues in the CDR3. CDR3 DNA: TGCGCCAGCAGCTTGGCGGGAGGGGCGAACACTGAAGCTTTCTTT. The encoded protein is CASSLAGGANTEAFF.

Comment on this clone: The sample contains more than one DNA sequence encoding this CDR3. The CDR3 is CATSGGTSGSRTDTQYF. The DNA of the CDR3 is TGTGCCACCAGTGGGGGAACTAGCGGGAGTAGGACAGATACGCAGTATTTT. The chain employs TRBV24-1 and TRBJ2-3; 11 bases agree with TRBD2. The germline V gene has CDR1 KGHDR and CDR2 SFDVKD. Trimming removed 5 bases from V and 3 bases from J; junction bases left unmatched: 9. There are 17 residues in the CDR3.

The chain recombines TRBV6-5 with TRBJ2-1, with 8 bases identical to TRBD1. Trimming took 6 bases from V and 5 from J; bases not matched to a gene: 9. This CDR3 has 15 residues. Germline loops: CDR1 MNHEY, CDR2 SVGAGI. The CDR3 loop is CASSLFWTGNNEQFF. The CDR3 coding sequence is TGTGCCAGCAGCCTTTTTTGGACAGGGAACAATGAGCAGTTCTTC.

The rearrangement joins TRBV3-1 (or the pseudogene TRBV3-2) to TRBJ2-1; 15 bases line up with TRBD2. CDR3 length: 16 amino acids. Per the germline V gene, CDR1 is LGHDT and CDR2 is YNNKEL (reference sequence). V was pared by 0 bases and J by 11 bases, with 5 bases of the junction left unmatched. Here the CDR3 DNA reads TGTGCCAGCAGCCAAGAGAGGACTAGCGGGAGGGCCCAGCAGTTCTTC. Translation gives CASSQERTSGRAQQFF.

The V and J genes are TRBV11-2 and TRBJ1-2; the D is unclear. This CDR3 spans 11 amino acids. The V gene's germline CDR1 is SGHAT and CDR2 FQNNGV. V was shortened by 5 bases and J by 5 bases, with 6 bases between the two germline ends. The chain's CDR3 is CASSQMYGYTF. CDR3 bases: TGTGCCAGCAGCCAGATGTATGGCTACACCTTC.

The rearrangement joins TRBV27 to TRBJ2-1; possible D gene TRBD1, 7 bases. The V end lost 6 bases, the J end lost 4 bases, and 16 bases lay between the germline ends. The CDR3 has 15 residues. Germline CDR1 and CDR2: MNHEY and SMNVEV (reference sequence). DNA of the CDR3: TGTGCCAGCAGAGGGGGGACAGTGCAATACAATGAGCAGTTCTTC. Amino acid sequence: CASRGGTVQYNEQFF.

V usage is TRBV7-6 and J usage is TRBJ1-3; D gene ambiguous. V lost 6 bases and J 8 bases, leaving 5 bases between the germline ends. Germline V gene data show CDR1 as SGHVS and CDR2 as FNYEAQ. CDR3 length equals 10 residues. CDR3 region: CASRRDTIYF. DNA of the CDR3: TGTGCCAGCAGGAGGGACACCATATATTTT.

The rearrangement links TRBV3-1 (or the pseudogene TRBV3-2) to TRBJ1-2; TRBD1 matches at 8 bases. J gave up 7 bases and V 4 bases, and 5 bases lay outside the gene matches. This CDR3 is 13 amino acids long. CDR1 and CDR2 from the germline V gene are LGHDT and YNNKEL (reference sequence). CDR3 residues: CASSLDRGGGYTF. The CDR3 DNA follows: TGTGCCAGCAGCCTCGACAGGGGAGGTGGCTACACCTTC.